This section outlines one T cell receptor (beta chain) sequence together with its context. The V end was cut by 4 bases, the J end by 10 bases, with 11 bases between. The germline V gene encodes CDR1 MNHEY and CDR2 SVGAGI. This CDR3 is built from 12 residues. These data come from a study of OX40 agonist ivuxolimab in advanced cancers. As for the study in general: Three patients got partial responses; one had hepatocellular carcinoma and two had cutaneous melanoma.

Profiled with immunoSEQ multiplex PCR; TCRdb holds only in-frame clones, not every one. The profile shows 85,000 to 100,000 clones, 94% of them singletons. The sequence was collected from an adult with an advanced solid tumor such as melanoma, head and neck, liver or kidney cancer. The chain employs TRBV6-5 and TRBJ2-1; no clear D. Here the sequenced sample was CD4+ or CD8+ T cells sorted from blood, taken in a trial of the OX40 agonist ivuxolimab. CDR3 DNA sequence: TGTGCCAGCAGTTTGGGATGGACGGAGCAGTTCTTC. It is translated as CASSLGWTEQFF.